These 23 T cell receptor beta chains originate from one sample sequenced in a study of radiation and T cells in renal cell carcinoma. Assay: immunoSEQ multiplex PCR; the TCRdb copy retains only in-frame clones and omits some. Among roughly 130,000 clones, more than 70% were seen once, and the ten largest hold more than 5%. Time point: blood 2 weeks post-SBRT. Treatment in this sample: 15 Gy SBRT to primary tumor, nephrectomy 4 weeks later. The source was blood, collected from a patient whose treatment included radiotherapy and nephrectomy. The source is a woman aged 70 to 79 with renal cell carcinoma.

This clone appeared a few times. The CDR3 nucleotides read TGTGCCAGCAGCGAAGCTTACAGCTCCTACGAGCAGTACTTC. This sequence encodes CASSEAYSSYEQYF. The rearrangement links TRBV13 to TRBJ2-7, with D hard to call. Between the trimmed V and J ends, which lost 5 bases and 0 bases, there was a span of 11 bases. The CDR3 length is 14 residues. CDR1 PRHDT and CDR2 FYEKMQ come from the germline V gene (reference sequence).

Only a few counts were recorded for this clone. V usage is TRBV9 and J usage is TRBJ2-3; possibly TRBD1 or TRBD2 for D (5 bases each). The germline V gene encodes CDR1 SGDLS and CDR2 YYNGEE. The CDR3 has 12 amino acids. V was trimmed by 0 bases and J by 6 bases, leaving 5 bases between them. As DNA, the CDR3 is TGTGCCAGCAGCGTAGGGGGGGATACGCAGTATTTT. Translation gives CASSVGGDTQYF.

This chain uses TRBV10-2 with TRBJ1-1; tentative D call: TRBD1 (6 bases). This CDR3 spans 14 amino acids. CDR1 is WSHSY and CDR2 is SAAADI in the germline V gene. The V and J ends lost 6 bases and 0 bases respectively, with 11 bases between them. The CDR3 here is CASSNRDLNTEAFF. CDR3 sequence (DNA): TGCGCCAGCAGCAACAGGGACTTGAACACTGAAGCTTTCTTT.

This rearrangement joins TRBV5-4 to TRBJ2-3; D remains ambiguous. CDR3 size: 15 residues. V was clipped by 1 base and J by 0 bases, with 9 bases between them. Germline lookup yields CDR1 SGHNT and CDR2 YYREEE (reference sequence). The CDR3 DNA is TGTGCCAGCAGCTTGCGGGTACTTAGCACAGATACGCAGTATTTT. Its protein is CASSLRVLSTDTQYF.

The chain joins TRBV5-1 to TRBJ2-6, with D perhaps TRBD1 (5 bases). This CDR3 is built from 16 residues. Trimming shortened V by 0 bases and J by 1 base, and 8 bases separated the two germline ends. Per the germline V gene, CDR1 is SGHRS and CDR2 is YFSETQ. The CDR3 DNA follows: TGCGCCAGCAGCTTGGGGGCAGGGTCTGGGGCCAACGTCCTGACTTTC. Its protein product is CASSLGAGSGANVLTF.

The genes are TRBV4-2 and TRBJ2-7; tentative D call: TRBD1 (6 bases). From germline, CDR1 is LGHNA and CDR2 YNFKEQ. The V end lost 0 bases, the J end lost 12 bases, and 15 bases lay between the germline ends. This CDR3 is built from 13 residues. DNA of the CDR3: TGTGCCAGCAGCCAAGAGGGGGCAGGCGAACGGTACTTC. Its translation is CASSQEGAGERYF.

J is TRBJ2-3 and V is TRBV6-5; TRBD2 matches 13 bases. The ends lost 7 bases at V and 6 bases at J; junction bases unmatched: 7. Germline V gives CDR1 MNHEY, CDR2 SVGAGI. The CDR3 is 15 residues long. The CDR3 DNA sequence: TGTGCCAGCAAAAGGACTAGCGGGGGTTTGGATACGCAGTATTTT. Residues: CASKRTSGGLDTQYF.

The chain combines TRBV19 with TRBJ1-1; D unresolved. Per the germline V gene, CDR1 is LNHDA and CDR2 is SQIVND (reference sequence). Trimming left V 4 bases short and J 1 base short, with 4 bases between. The CDR3 runs to 12 residues. CDR3 in amino acids: CASSRSNTEAFF. In DNA form, the CDR3 reads TGTGCCAGTAGTAGATCGAACACTGAAGCTTTCTTT.

In DNA, the CDR3 is TGTGCCAGCAGTGAAGAGGAGAACACTGAAGCTTTCTTT. Translation: CASSEEENTEAFF. The chain recombines TRBV6-4 with TRBJ1-1; unclear D gene. Germline CDR1 MRHNA, CDR2 SNTAGT. Trimming removed 3 bases from V and 1 base from J, with 6 bases in between. This CDR3 has 13 residues.

The CDR3 DNA is TGTGCCAGCAGTTCCCCCCGACGGGGACGGAGCTCTGGAAACACCATATATTTT. Protein: CASSSPRRGRSSGNTIYF. The chain couples TRBV28 to TRBJ1-3; maybe TRBD1 (5 bases). The CDR3 length is 18 residues. Germline loops: CDR1 MDHEN, CDR2 SYDVKM. The germline V and J ends were trimmed by 4 bases and 0 bases, with 19 bases remaining between them.

The chain uses TRBV6-6 and TRBJ1-2, with D perhaps TRBD1 (5 bases). The CDR3 totals 15 residues. V was clipped by 2 bases and J by 4 bases, with 14 bases between them. Germline CDR1 is MNHNY and CDR2 is SVGAGI (reference sequence). The CDR3 loop is CASSYGAGLGYGYTF. The CDR3 nucleotides are TGTGCCAGCAGTTACGGGGCAGGGCTGGGCTATGGCTACACCTTC.

This chain joins TRBV9 and TRBJ2-3; the match to TRBD2 covers 13 bases. Germline V gene lookup returns CDR1 SGDLS and CDR2 YYNGEE. The CDR3 extends over 17 amino acids. V dropped 3 bases and J dropped 6; count of bases not matched to a gene: 10. CDR3 loop: CASSAETSGGPRDTQYF. The CDR3 DNA is TGTGCCAGCAGCGCCGAGACTAGCGGGGGGCCACGTGATACGCAGTATTTT.

The chain recombines TRBV5-1 with TRBJ2-2; 13 bases align to TRBD2. Germline V CDR1 and CDR2: SGHRS, YFSETQ. V lost 4 bases, J lost 5 bases, and 5 bases stayed unmatched. The CDR3 runs to 16 residues. The DNA of the CDR3 is TGCGCCAGCAGCCCGGGACTAGCGGGGCGGACCGGGGAGCTGTTTTTT. Translated: CASSPGLAGRTGELFF.

The chain uses TRBV5-1 and TRBJ2-3, with D uncertain. CDR3 length equals 16 residues. Trimming shortened V by 2 bases and J by 0 bases, and 13 bases separated the two germline ends. The V gene's germline CDR1 is SGHRS and CDR2 YFSETQ. CDR3: CASSLGLSRSTDTQYF. CDR3 DNA sequence: TGCGCCAGCAGCTTAGGGCTAAGTAGGAGCACAGATACGCAGTATTTT.

This chain links TRBV5-4 with TRBJ2-7, with TRBD2 identical over 11 bases. Unmatched junction bases numbered 12, after V lost 4 bases and J lost 6 bases. CDR1 and CDR2 (germline): SGHNT, YYREEE (reference sequence). The CDR3 spans 16 residues. DNA of the CDR3: TGTGCCAGCAGCCTAACTAGCGGGGGCCTCGCGATCGAGCAGTACTTC. This translates into CASSLTSGGLAIEQYF.

The CDR3 reads CASSSLGGRENIQYF. CDR3 nucleotide sequence: TGTGCCAGCAGCTCCCTGGGGGGCAGGGAAAACATTCAGTACTTC. The rearrangement uses TRBV9 and TRBJ2-4; D possibly matches TRBD1 or TRBD2 (6 bases each). V was pared by 4 bases and J by 5 bases, with 16 bases between. Germline V gene data show CDR1 as SGDLS and CDR2 as YYNGEE. The CDR3 length is 15 residues.

This clone was detected a few times. One end of the junction fails to match germline, which may point to a read error. The same CDR3 is also encoded by other DNA sequences in this sample. This rearrangement joins TRBV7-2 to TRBJ1-5, with 10 bases lining up with TRBD1. The CDR3 extends over 14 amino acids. CDR1 and CDR2 from the germline V gene are SGHTA and FQGNSA. CDR3 in amino acids: CASSPTGGNQPQHF. CDR3 DNA: TGTGCCAGCAGCCCGACAGGGGGCAACCAGCCCCAGCATTTT.

This clone was seen just once. The CDR3: CASSQEGRNTEAFF. As DNA, the CDR3 is TGTGCCAGCAGCCAAGAGGGCAGGAACACTGAAGCTTTCTTT. The V and J genes are TRBV14 and TRBJ1-1; no firm D call. Between the trimmed V and J ends, which lost 0 bases and 1 base, there was a span of 6 bases. The CDR3 length is 14 residues. Germline V gives CDR1 SGHDN, CDR2 FVKESK.

The chain recombines TRBV27 with TRBJ2-7, with 16 bases fitting TRBD2. The germline CDR1 and CDR2 sequences are MNHEY and SMNVEV (reference sequence). The CDR3 loop spans 18 amino acids. The V and J ends lost 8 bases and 7 bases, in that order; junction bases with no gene match: 17. The CDR3 DNA reads TGTGCCAGCGCATACGGGACTAGCGGGGGGGACCTCTACCGGGAGCAGTACTTC. Its protein product is CASAYGTSGGDLYREQYF.

This clone came up once. The chain uses TRBV6-1 and TRBJ2-1, with 8 positions matching TRBD1. J gave up 7 bases and V 3 bases, and 8 bases lay outside the gene matches. The CDR3 runs to 15 residues. Germline CDR1 reads MNHNS; CDR2 reads SASEGT. CDR3 nucleotide sequence: TGTGCCAGCAGTGATTCGACAGGGGTGGATAATGAGCAGTTCTTC. Its translation: CASSDSTGVDNEQFF.

The chain has TRBV6-6 and TRBJ1-2, with D possibly TRBD1 on 5 matching bases. The CDR3 contains 13 residues. V lost 2 bases, J lost 3 bases, and 7 bases lay in between. CDR1 MNHNY and CDR2 SVGAGI come from the germline V gene (reference sequence). The DNA for the CDR3 is TGTGCCAGCAGTTACGGGACGGACTATGGCTACACCTTC. Amino acids: CASSYGTDYGYTF.

The chain uses TRBV21-1 and TRBJ1-1; no check of the table's D call, TRBD1, against the DNA was made. TRBV21-1 is a pseudogene segment. CDR3 length: 17 residues. The CDR3 region has the DNA TGTGCCAGCAGCAATTTCGCCCAGGGGGTAGGGTACACTGAAGCTTTCTTT. Residues: CASSNFAQGVGYTEAFF.

The chain uses TRBV29-1 and TRBJ1-3, with D perhaps TRBD1 (5 bases). The CDR3 length is 12 residues. In germline, CDR1 is SQVTM, CDR2 ANQGSEA. Trimming shortened V by 6 bases and J by 11 bases, and 17 bases separated the two germline ends. This chain's CDR3 is CSVEFRGGSIYF. CDR3 bases: TGCAGCGTGGAATTTCGTGGGGGTTCCATATATTTT.